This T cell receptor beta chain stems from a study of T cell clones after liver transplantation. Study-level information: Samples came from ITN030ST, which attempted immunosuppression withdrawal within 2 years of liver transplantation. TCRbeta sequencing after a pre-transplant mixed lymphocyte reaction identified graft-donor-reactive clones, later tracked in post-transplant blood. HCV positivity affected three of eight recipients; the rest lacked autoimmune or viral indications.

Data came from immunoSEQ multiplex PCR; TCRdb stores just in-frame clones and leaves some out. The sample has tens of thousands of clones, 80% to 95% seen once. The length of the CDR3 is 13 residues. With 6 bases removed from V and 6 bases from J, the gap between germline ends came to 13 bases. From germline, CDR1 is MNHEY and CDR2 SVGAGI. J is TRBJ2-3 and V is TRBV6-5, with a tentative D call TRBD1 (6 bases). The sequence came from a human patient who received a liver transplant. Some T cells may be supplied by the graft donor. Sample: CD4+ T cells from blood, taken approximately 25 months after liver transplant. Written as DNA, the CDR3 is TGTGCCAGCAGCCCCTCCGGACAGGATACGCAGTATTTT. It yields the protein CASSPSGQDTQYF.